The 25 T cell receptor beta chains below come from one sample, sequenced in a study of T cell responses to AZD1222 COVID-19 vaccine. Profiled with immunoSEQ multiplex PCR; TCRdb holds only in-frame clones, not every one. The repertoire holds around 150,000 clones, with more than 90% as singletons. Here the sequenced sample was peripheral blood, taken 28 days after the second AZD1222 dose. Receptor source: an adult who received the AZD1222 COVID-19 vaccine.

V and J are TRBV23-1 and TRBJ2-7, with 9 positions matching TRBD1. TRBV23-1 is given ORF status, its function remaining uncertain. The J segment lost 6 bases and the V segment lost 6 bases, leaving 3 bases of the junction unmatched. This CDR3 is built from 12 residues. In DNA, the CDR3 is TGCGCCAGCAGCCAGGACAGGGGCGAGCAGTACTTC. Its protein is CASSQDRGEQYF.

This rearrangement joins TRBV9 to TRBJ2-1; TRBD2 agrees at 7 bases. V lost 1 base, J lost 0 bases, and 4 bases stayed unmatched. The CDR3 is 16 residues long. Germline V gene sequence: CDR1 SGDLS, CDR2 YYNGEE. In DNA form, the CDR3 reads TGTGCCAGCAGCGTACGAACGGGAGGCTCCTACAATGAGCAGTTCTTC. This sequence encodes CASSVRTGGSYNEQFF.

This clone was counted a few times. The genes are TRBV7-8 and TRBJ1-2; possible D gene TRBD1, 6 bases. Per germline, CDR1 SGHVS and CDR2 FQNEAQ. V lost 0 bases, J lost 8 bases, and 13 bases lay in between. CDR3 size: 14 residues. The CDR3 reads CASSLAQGDRGYTF. CDR3 sequence (DNA): TGTGCCAGCAGCTTAGCCCAGGGAGACAGGGGCTACACCTTC. Combining the CDR3 with reference TRBV7-8 and TRBJ1-2 gives the whole variable domain GAGVSQSPRYKVAKRGQDVALRCDPISGHVSLFWYQQALGQGPEFLTYFQNEAQLDKSGLPSDRFFAERPEGSVSTLKIQRTQQEDSAVYLCASSLAQGDRGYTFGSGTRLTVV.

The chain carries TRBV7-8 and TRBJ2-4; TRBD1 agrees at 7 bases. The CDR3 runs to 14 residues. The J segment lost 7 bases and the V segment lost 5 bases, leaving 8 bases of the junction unmatched. Germline V gives CDR1 SGHVS, CDR2 FQNEAQ. CDR3 residues: CASSTTRQGNIQYF. The CDR3 DNA reads TGTGCCAGCAGCACTACCCGACAGGGTAACATTCAGTACTTC.

This clone was observed a few times. The rearrangement uses TRBV4-1 and TRBJ2-1; either TRBD1 or TRBD2 may fit D (6 bases each). CDR1 is MGHRA, CDR2 YSYEKL, per germline. The CDR3 length is 14 residues. Trimming took off 8 bases at V and 9 bases at J, with 20 bases between the two ends. The CDR3 region has the DNA TGCGCCAGCCAAGGGGTGTTTCGGGGGCCTGAGCAGTTCTTC. It specifies CASQGVFRGPEQFF.

The chain carries TRBV29-1 and TRBJ1-5; maybe TRBD1 (5 bases). With 4 bases removed from V and 0 bases from J, the gap between germline ends came to 10 bases. The CDR3 covers 14 residues. Germline V lookup: CDR1 SQVTM, CDR2 ANQGSEA. The CDR3: CSVGQGGSNQPQHF. In DNA, the CDR3 is TGCAGCGTTGGCCAGGGAGGTAGCAATCAGCCCCAGCATTTT.

The chain carries TRBV5-1 and TRBJ2-2; 10 nucleotides match TRBD2. From germline, CDR1 is SGHRS and CDR2 YFSETQ. The CDR3 has 16 residues. The J segment lost 3 bases and the V segment lost 0 bases, leaving 2 bases of the junction unmatched. The CDR3: CASSLALAGDTGELFF. CDR3 sequence (DNA): TGCGCCAGCAGCTTGGCCCTAGCGGGAGACACCGGGGAGCTGTTTTTT.

The rearrangement uses TRBV19 and TRBJ2-1; 11 nucleotides match TRBD2. Germline assignment: CDR1 LNHDA and CDR2 SQIVND (reference sequence). Trimming cost V 5 bases and J 8 bases; bases outside gene matches: 2. This CDR3 is 13 amino acids long. CDR3 nucleotides: TGTGCCAGTAGTTTAGCGGGAGGGCATGAGCAGTTCTTC. This encodes CASSLAGGHEQFF. Based on the CDR3 plus reference TRBV19 and TRBJ2-1, the full variable domain is DGGITQSPKYLFRKEGQNVTLSCEQNLNHDAMYWYRQDPGQGLRLIYYSQIVNDFQKGDIAEGYSVSREKKESFPLTVTSAQKNPTAFYLCASSLAGGHEQFFGPGTRLTVL.

The chain is built from TRBV7-9 and TRBJ2-7; D might be TRBD1 (6 bases). Trimming cost V 5 bases and J 0 bases, with 20 bases left between them. CDR1 SEHNR and CDR2 FQNEAQ come from the germline V gene (reference sequence). The CDR3 length is 17 residues. The CDR3, as DNA: TGTGCCAGCAGCCCCCGCAGGGGCCCTTTAAGCTCCTACGAGCAGTACTTC. It specifies CASSPRRGPLSSYEQYF.

The rearrangement uses TRBV7-9 and TRBJ2-3, with D hard to call. The V end was cut by 3 bases, the J end by 5 bases, with 15 bases between. The CDR3 is 15 residues long. Germline V CDR1 and CDR2: SEHNR, FQNEAQ (reference sequence). This chain's CDR3 is CASSFPTRRKDTQYF. DNA of the CDR3: TGTGCCAGCAGCTTCCCGACGCGACGAAAAGATACGCAGTATTTT.

The chain is built from TRBV27 and TRBJ2-7, with a tentative D call TRBD2 (6 bases). Germline CDR1 and CDR2: MNHEY and SMNVEV (reference sequence). The V gene lost 3 bases and the J gene lost 1 base, with 10 bases spanning the gap. The CDR3 spans 14 residues. The CDR3 DNA is TGTGCCAGCAGTTTTTACGGGGGATCCTACGAGCAGTACTTC. It codes for CASSFYGGSYEQYF.

V usage is TRBV19 and J usage is TRBJ2-7; TRBD1 matches 12 bases. Germline values: CDR1 LNHDA, CDR2 SQIVND (reference sequence). This CDR3 is built from 18 residues. J was trimmed by 4 bases and V by 5 bases; bases with no gene match: 15. CDR3 nucleotide sequence: TGTGCCAGTAGTTCCCAGAATGCCGGGACAGGGGGCTCTTACGAGCAGTACTTC. It encodes CASSSQNAGTGGSYEQYF.

This clone was observed a handful of times. The chain combines TRBV7-9 with TRBJ2-7, with 7 nucleotides matching TRBD2. The germline V gene encodes CDR1 SEHNR and CDR2 FQNEAQ (reference sequence). V lost 5 bases and J lost 5; bases outside the gene matches: 15. CDR3 size: 16 residues. The CDR3 DNA reads TGTGCCAGCAGCAATCGACTAGCCCATTGGGGAAACGAGCAGTACTTC. Encoded protein: CASSNRLAHWGNEQYF.

This clone appeared a single time. V usage is TRBV10-3 and J usage is TRBJ1-3, with TRBD1 as a possible D gene (5 bases). Germline V gene lookup returns CDR1 ENHRY and CDR2 SYGVKD. The CDR3 consists of 15 residues. The V end lost 10 bases, the J end lost 0 bases, and 16 bases lay between the germline ends. The CDR3 DNA reads as TGTGCCACCCGGGACTTAGCATTCTCTGGAAACACCATATATTTT. Protein product: CATRDLAFSGNTIYF.

V usage is TRBV6-2 or TRBV6-3 and J usage is TRBJ1-2, with D unclear. CDR1 and CDR2 from the germline V gene are MNHEY and SVGEGT. With 6 bases removed from V and 9 bases from J, the gap between germline ends came to 11 bases. The CDR3 runs to 11 residues. Written as DNA, the CDR3 is TGTGCCAGCAGCCCCGGGCCCCGCTACACCTTC. Translated, it gives CASSPGPRYTF.

This clone showed up just a few times. CDR3 sequence (DNA): TGTGCCAGCAGGCCGGGGTCAGAGAATGAGCAGTTCTTC. It yields the protein CASRPGSENEQFF. V gene TRBV6-5 combines with J gene TRBJ2-1, with D perhaps matching TRBD2 (5 bases). Germline CDR1 and CDR2: MNHEY and SVGAGI. V was pared by 6 bases and J by 7 bases, with 13 bases between. The CDR3 covers 13 residues.

This sequence joins TRBV11-3 and TRBJ2-7; the D gene is possibly TRBD2 (5 bases). The V gene's germline CDR1 is SGHNT and CDR2 YENEEA. Trimming pared 1 base from V and 7 bases from J, leaving 17 bases between. This CDR3 has 15 residues. CDR3 sequence (DNA): TGTGCCAGCAGCTTAGGGAGGTCAATGGTGGAAGAGCAGTACTTC. It is translated as CASSLGRSMVEEQYF.

This chain joins TRBV10-3 and TRBJ1-2, with D possibly matching TRBD1 (5 bases). The germline V gene has CDR1 ENHRY and CDR2 SYGVKD. Trimming removed 3 bases from V and 6 bases from J, with 23 bases in between. The CDR3 loop spans 17 amino acids. CDR3 coding DNA: TGTGCCATCAGTGATGTAGGGGACCGCCTTCCCCTCCATGGCTACACCTTC. It is translated as CAISDVGDRLPLHGYTF.

The genes are TRBV9 and TRBJ1-2; D possibly corresponds to TRBD1 (6 bases). Germline-derived CDR1 and CDR2 are SGDLS and YYNGEE. The CDR3 is made up of 16 amino acids. The germline V and J ends were trimmed by 0 bases and 1 base, with 13 bases remaining between them. CDR3 bases: TGTGCCAGCAGCGTAGGAGGGGGGCCCAATAACTATGGCTACACCTTC. It is translated as CASSVGGGPNNYGYTF. The variable domain in full, with the rest retrieved from reference TRBV9 and TRBJ1-2, is DSGVTQTPKHLITATGQRVTLRCSPRSGDLSVYWYQQSLDQGLQFLIQYYNGEERAKGNILERFSAQQFPDLHSELNLSSLELGDSALYFCASSVGGGPNNYGYTFGSGTRLTVV.

V gene TRBV7-8 combines with J gene TRBJ2-2; D is uncertain. The germline CDR1 and CDR2 sequences are SGHVS and FQNEAQ. CDR3 length: 12 residues. V was shortened by 5 bases and J by 4 bases, with 5 bases between the two germline ends. Here the CDR3 DNA reads TGTGCCAGCAGCAGATCCACCGGGGAGCTGTTTTTT. Amino acids: CASSRSTGELFF.

For this clone: Other DNA sequences in this specimen translate into the identical CDR3. V gene TRBV7-9 combines with J gene TRBJ2-7; D gene ambiguous. V was trimmed by 4 bases and J by 2 bases, leaving 9 bases between them. This CDR3 is 13 amino acids long. Germline V gene sequence: CDR1 SEHNR, CDR2 FQNEAQ (reference sequence). CDR3 DNA sequence: TGTGCCAGCAGCTCTGGAAGGGCCTACGAGCAGTACTTC. Translating gives CASSSGRAYEQYF.

The V call is TRBV4-2, the J call TRBJ2-1; D unclear. This CDR3 is built from 15 residues. Between the trimmed V and J ends, which lost 0 bases and 10 bases, there was a span of 16 bases. From germline, CDR1 is LGHNA and CDR2 YNFKEQ. The CDR3 nucleotides are TGTGCCAGCAGCCAAGATGTCGGCGCCTTCGGGGAGCAGTTCTTC. This codes for CASSQDVGAFGEQFF.

This chain uses TRBV3-1 (or the pseudogene TRBV3-2) with TRBJ2-1; 13 bases map to TRBD2. The junction had 6 bases not matched to a gene; V was cut back by 7 bases and J by 6 bases. The CDR3 runs to 15 residues. Germline V CDR1 and CDR2: LGHDT, YNNKEL (reference sequence). CDR3 in amino acids: CASTLAGGPFNEQFF. CDR3 nucleotides: TGTGCCAGCACACTAGCGGGAGGGCCATTCAATGAGCAGTTCTTC.

This chain links TRBV11-2 with TRBJ2-3, with 9 bases aligning to TRBD2. The germline CDR1 and CDR2 sequences are SGHAT and FQNNGV. This CDR3 contains 15 residues. Trimming at V came to 2 bases and at J to 0 bases, leaving 0 bases not matched to a gene. The CDR3 bases are TGTGCCAGCAGCTTACTAGCGGGGAGCACAGATACGCAGTATTTT. This gives the protein CASSLLAGSTDTQYF. Full variable domain (rest looked up from reference TRBV11-2 and TRBJ2-3): EAGVAQSPRYKIIEKRQSVAFWCNPISGHATLYWYQQILGQGPKLLIQFQNNGVVDDSQLPKDRFSAERLKGVDSTLKIQPAKLEDSAVYLCASSLLAGSTDTQYFGPGTRLTVL.

Here the CDR3 reads CASSSRGVVEQYF. DNA of the CDR3: TGTGCCAGCAGTTCTCGCGGCGTTGTAGAGCAGTACTTC. J is TRBJ2-7 and V is TRBV12-3 or TRBV12-4; no clear D gene. The CDR3 contains 13 residues. V lost 4 bases and J 7 bases, leaving 14 bases between the germline ends.